The source of this T cell receptor (beta chain) is a study of cytotoxic CD8 clonotypes in ibrutinib-treated CLL. About the study: Productive templates per sample averaged roughly 270,000; productive rearrangements, about 89,000.

Sequencing used immunoSEQ multiplex PCR; TCRdb keeps in-frame clones, though not all of them. Seen here are about 56,000 clones, 50% to 70% observed once, and the top ten hold around 21%. The table lists this clone with a few counts. The sequence came from a human donor with chronic lymphocytic leukemia. Sequences were derived from PBMCs, sampled after 24 months of ibrutinib treatment.

CDR3 sequence (DNA): TGTGCCAGCTCACCAGACCAAGGTGGGCTTGGCTACACCTTC. As protein: CASSPDQGGLGYTF. The chain couples TRBV18 to TRBJ1-2; no clear D gene. The germline V and J ends were trimmed by 2 bases and 7 bases, with 14 bases remaining between them. Germline loops: CDR1 KGHSH, CDR2 LQKENI. There are 14 residues in the CDR3.